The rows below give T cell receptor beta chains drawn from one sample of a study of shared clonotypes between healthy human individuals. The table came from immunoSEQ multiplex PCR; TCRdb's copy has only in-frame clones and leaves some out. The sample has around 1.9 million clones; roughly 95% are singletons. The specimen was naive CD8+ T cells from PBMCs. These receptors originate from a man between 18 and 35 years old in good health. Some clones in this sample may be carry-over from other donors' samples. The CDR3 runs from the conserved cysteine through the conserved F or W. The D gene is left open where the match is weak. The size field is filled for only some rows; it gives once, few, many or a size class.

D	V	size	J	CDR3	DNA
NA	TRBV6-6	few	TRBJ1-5	CASSYSLSRTGQPQHF	TGTGCCAGCAGTTACTCCTTATCCAGAACCGGTCAGCCCCAGCATTTT
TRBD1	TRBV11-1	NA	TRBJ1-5	CASSPTGGNQPQHF	TGTGCCAGCAGCCCCACAGGGGGCAATCAGCCCCAGCATTTT
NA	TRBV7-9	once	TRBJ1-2	CASSSRATPYRYTF	TGTGCCAGCAGCTCCAGGGCCACCCCCTATCGCTACACCTTC
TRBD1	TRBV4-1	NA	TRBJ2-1	CASSQRQGIEQFF	TGCGCCAGCAGCCAAAGACAGGGCATCGAGCAGTTCTTC
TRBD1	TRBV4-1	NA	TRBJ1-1	CVSSWDRVNTEAFF	TGCGTCAGCAGCTGGGACAGGGTGAACACTGAAGCTTTCTTT
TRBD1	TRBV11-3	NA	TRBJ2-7	CASSLDHGTGQYEQYF	TGTGCCAGCAGCTTAGACCACGGGACAGGGCAATACGAGCAGTACTTC
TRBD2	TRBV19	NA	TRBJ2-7	CASSVSSGRAYEQYF	TGTGCCAGTAGTGTCTCTAGCGGGAGGGCCTACGAGCAGTACTTC
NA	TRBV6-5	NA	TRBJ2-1	CASSYAGQSNNEQFF	TGTGCCAGCAGTTACGCGGGACAGAGTAACAATGAGCAGTTCTTC
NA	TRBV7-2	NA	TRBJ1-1	CASSLAPQGLHTEAFF	TGTGCCAGCAGCTTAGCCCCACAGGGTTTGCACACTGAAGCTTTCTTT
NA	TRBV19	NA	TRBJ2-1	CASSIVYNEQFF	TGTGCCAGTAGTATTGTCTACAATGAGCAGTTCTTC
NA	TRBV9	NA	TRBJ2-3	CASSYRLSGRTDTQYF	TGTGCCAGCAGCTACAGACTAAGCGGTAGGACAGATACGCAGTATTTT
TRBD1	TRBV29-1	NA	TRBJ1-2	CSVETPVRQGNLLRRGYTF	TGCAGCGTTGAGACTCCAGTGAGACAGGGAAACCTCCTGCGTAGAGGCTACACCTTC
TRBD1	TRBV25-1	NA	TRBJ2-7	CASSESRTGDEQYF	TGTGCCAGCAGTGAATCAAGGACAGGGGACGAGCAGTACTTC
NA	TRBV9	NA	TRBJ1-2	CASSVGTNNYGYTF	TGTGCCAGCAGCGTCGGGACAAATAACTATGGCTACACCTTC
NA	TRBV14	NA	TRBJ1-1	CASSQLGNEAFF	TGTGCCAGCAGCCAATTGGGTAATGAAGCTTTCTTT
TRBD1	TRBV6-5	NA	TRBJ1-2	CASSYKGQGFYGYTF	TGTGCCAGCAGTTATAAAGGACAGGGGTTTTATGGCTACACCTTC
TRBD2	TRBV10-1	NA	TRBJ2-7	CASSVSGLAGVSPGGPYEQYF	TGCGCCAGCAGTGTATCTGGACTAGCGGGAGTCTCTCCTGGGGGGCCGTACGAGCAGTACTTC
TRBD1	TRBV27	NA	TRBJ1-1	CASRHQRTGSDTEAFF	TGTGCCAGCAGACATCAGCGGACAGGGAGTGACACTGAAGCTTTCTTT
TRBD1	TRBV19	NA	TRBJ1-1	CASSIGTGGWVTEAFF	TGTGCCAGTAGTATAGGGACAGGGGGTTGGGTCACTGAAGCTTTCTTT
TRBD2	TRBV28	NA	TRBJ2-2	CASSSLGGEGPGELFF	TGTGCCAGCAGCTCCCTTGGAGGGGAGGGGCCCGGGGAGCTGTTTTTT
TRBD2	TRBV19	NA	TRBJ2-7	CASSIGTSGPYEQYF	TGTGCCAGTAGTATTGGGACTAGCGGCCCCTACGAGCAGTACTTC
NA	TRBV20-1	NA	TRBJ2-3	CSAPQSDTQYF	TGCAGTGCGCCCCAGTCGGATACGCAGTATTTT
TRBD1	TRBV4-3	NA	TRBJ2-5	CASSQSTGRRETQYF	TGCGCCAGCAGCCAGTCGACAGGGCGAAGAGAGACCCAGTACTTC
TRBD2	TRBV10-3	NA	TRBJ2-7	CAAETSRDSYEQYF	TGTGCCGCCGAGACTAGCCGTGACTCCTACGAGCAGTACTTC
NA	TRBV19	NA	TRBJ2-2	CASSIGVDTGELFF	TGTGCCAGTAGTATAGGGGTGGACACCGGGGAGCTGTTTTTT
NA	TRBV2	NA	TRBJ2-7	CASSEITGVYEQYF	TGTGCCAGCAGTGAAATTACAGGCGTTTACGAGCAGTACTTC
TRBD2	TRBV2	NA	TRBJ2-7	CASSEDRTSSYEQYF	TGTGCCAGCAGTGAAGACCGGACTAGCTCCTACGAGCAATACTTC
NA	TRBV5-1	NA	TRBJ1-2	CASSSIGGYTF	TGCGCCAGCAGCTCCATAGGGGGCTACACCTTC
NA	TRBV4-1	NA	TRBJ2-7	CASSQGTSYEQYF	TGCGCCAGCAGCCAAGGGACCTCCTACGAGCAGTACTTC
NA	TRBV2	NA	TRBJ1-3	CAGTSGPGNTIYF	TGTGCCGGGACCTCGGGTCCTGGAAACACCATATATTTT
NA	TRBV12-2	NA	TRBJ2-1	CASRLVAGEYNEQFF	TGTGCAAGTCGCTTAGTAGCGGGAGAGTACAATGAGCAGTTCTTC
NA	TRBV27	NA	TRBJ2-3	CASSFAGSGDTQYF	TGTGCCAGCAGTTTTGCGGGGTCCGGGGATACGCAGTATTTT
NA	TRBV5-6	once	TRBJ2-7	CASSLGQSTYEQYF	TGTGCCAGCAGCTTAGGACAGTCAACCTACGAGCAGTACTTC
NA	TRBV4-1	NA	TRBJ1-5	CASSLNDRSNQPQHF	TGCGCCAGCAGCCTCAACGACAGGAGCAATCAGCCCCAGCATTTT
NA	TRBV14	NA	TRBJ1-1	CASSQVNIPSGAFF	TGTGCCAGCAGCCAAGTTAACATTCCCAGCGGAGCTTTCTTT
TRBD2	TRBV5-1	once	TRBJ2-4	CASSLSGSSFSGPKGIQYF	TGCGCCAGCAGCCTTAGCGGGAGTTCCTTCAGTGGGCCGAAAGGCATTCAGTACTTC
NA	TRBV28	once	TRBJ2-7	CASSYTLNILNYEQYF	TGTGCCAGCAGTTACACCCTCAATATACTCAACTACGAGCAGTACTTC
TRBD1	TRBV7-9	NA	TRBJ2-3	CASRQGAEPNTQYF	TGTGCCAGCAGGCAGGGGGCAGAGCCTAATACGCAGTATTTT
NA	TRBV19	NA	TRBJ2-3	CASSPRGTDTQYF	TGTGCCAGCTCCCCCCGGGGCACAGATACGCAGTATTTT
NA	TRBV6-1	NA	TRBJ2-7	CASSPRPAVSYEQYF	TGTGCCAGCAGTCCTCGCCCTGCAGTCTCCTACGAGCAGTACTTC
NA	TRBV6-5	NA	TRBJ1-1	CASWDTGYLTEAFF	TGTGCCAGCTGGGATACAGGGTACTTAACTGAAGCTTTCTTT
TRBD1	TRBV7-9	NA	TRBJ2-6	CASSKAGGSSGANVLTF	TGTGCCAGCAGCAAGGCAGGGGGTAGCTCTGGGGCCAACGTCCTGACTTTC
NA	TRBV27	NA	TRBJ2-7	CASSLSAGGGYEQYF	TGTGCCAGCAGTTTATCGGCAGGGGGGGGCTACGAGCAGTACTTC
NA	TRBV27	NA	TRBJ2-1	CASTPGAPYNEQFF	TGTGCCAGCACCCCGGGGGCCCCCTACAATGAGCAGTTCTTC
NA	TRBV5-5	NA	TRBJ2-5	CASSLFLGGQETQYF	TGTGCCAGCAGCTTGTTTCTTGGCGGTCAAGAGACCCAGTACTTC
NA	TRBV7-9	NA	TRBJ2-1	CASSPSYLSGVSNEQFF	TGTGCCAGCAGCCCCTCCTATCTATCGGGAGTGTCCAATGAGCAGTTCTTC
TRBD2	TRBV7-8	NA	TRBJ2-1	CASSFLAGGPNEQFF	TGTGCCAGCAGCTTTTTAGCGGGAGGGCCCAATGAGCAGTTCTTC
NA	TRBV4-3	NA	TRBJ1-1	CASSLYVSSPEAFF	TGCGCCAGCAGCCTTTACGTATCAAGCCCTGAAGCTTTCTTT
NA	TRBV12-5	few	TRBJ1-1	CASGAGNTEAFF	TGTGCTAGTGGTGCGGGGAACACTGAAGCTTTCTTT
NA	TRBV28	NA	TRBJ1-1	CASSLDVGANTEAFF	TGTGCCAGCAGTTTAGATGTGGGCGCGAACACTGAAGCTTTCTTT
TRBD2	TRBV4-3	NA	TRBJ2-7	CASSQEASGVYEQYF	TGCGCCAGCAGCCAAGAGGCTAGCGGCGTCTACGAGCAGTACTTC